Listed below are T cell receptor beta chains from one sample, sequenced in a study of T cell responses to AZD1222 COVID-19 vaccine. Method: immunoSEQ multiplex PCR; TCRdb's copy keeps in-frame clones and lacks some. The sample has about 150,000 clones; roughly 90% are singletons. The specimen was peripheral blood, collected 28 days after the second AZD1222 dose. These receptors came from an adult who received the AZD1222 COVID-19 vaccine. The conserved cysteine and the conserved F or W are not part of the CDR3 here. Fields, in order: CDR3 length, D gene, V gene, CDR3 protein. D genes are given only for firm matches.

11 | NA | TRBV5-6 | ASSLGNNSPLH
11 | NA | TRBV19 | ASSMTSNSPLH
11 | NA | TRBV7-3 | ASSLMEGEKLF
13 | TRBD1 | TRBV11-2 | ASSAGGVGAYEQY
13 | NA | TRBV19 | ASSEALYSNQPQH
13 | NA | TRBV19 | ASSIVGGSNNEQF
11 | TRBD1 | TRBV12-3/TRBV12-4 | ASSRTGEAEAF
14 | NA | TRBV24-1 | ATTSGTPTRYNEQF
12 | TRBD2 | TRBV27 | ASNRAGGEYEQY
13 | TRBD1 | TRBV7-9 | ASSPRTGENSPLH
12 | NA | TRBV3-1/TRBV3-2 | ASSEPGAGNTIY
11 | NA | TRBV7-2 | ASSPRLGNGYT
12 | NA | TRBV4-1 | ASSQDQRGNTIY
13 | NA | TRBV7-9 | ASSFQTGANYGYT
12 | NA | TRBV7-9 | ASSLPSVSYEQY
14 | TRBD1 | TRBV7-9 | ASSLGTGGVGYEQY
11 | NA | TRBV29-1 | SCSTPGREKLF
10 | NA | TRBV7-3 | ASSLSTDTQY
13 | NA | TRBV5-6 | ASRKHQVRNTEAF